Following are 2 T cell receptor beta chains from one sample sequenced in a study of blood T cell repertoires in COVID-19. Repertoires were generated with immunoSEQ multiplex PCR, while TCRdb's copy carries only in-frame clones and drops some. Of around 150,000 clones listed, 76% are singletons. The sequenced sample was peripheral blood. All receptors derive from a woman older than 75 with active or convalescent COVID-19.

The chain couples TRBV28 to TRBJ1-3; unclear D gene. Trimming pared 5 bases from V and 2 bases from J, leaving 7 bases between. This CDR3 spans 13 amino acids. Germline V gene sequence: CDR1 MDHEN, CDR2 SYDVKM. In DNA form, the CDR3 reads TGTGCCAGCAGTGGGAGTCCTGGAAACACCATATATTTT. Amino acid sequence: CASSGSPGNTIYF.

The chain has TRBV27 and TRBJ1-2, with D unclear. Germline V lookup: CDR1 MNHEY, CDR2 SMNVEV (reference sequence). The germline V and J ends were trimmed by 5 bases and 1 base, with 11 bases remaining between them. The CDR3 totals 14 residues. CDR3 loop: CASSPTSFNYGYTF. CDR3 coding DNA: TGTGCCAGCAGTCCAACTTCTTTTAACTATGGCTACACCTTC.